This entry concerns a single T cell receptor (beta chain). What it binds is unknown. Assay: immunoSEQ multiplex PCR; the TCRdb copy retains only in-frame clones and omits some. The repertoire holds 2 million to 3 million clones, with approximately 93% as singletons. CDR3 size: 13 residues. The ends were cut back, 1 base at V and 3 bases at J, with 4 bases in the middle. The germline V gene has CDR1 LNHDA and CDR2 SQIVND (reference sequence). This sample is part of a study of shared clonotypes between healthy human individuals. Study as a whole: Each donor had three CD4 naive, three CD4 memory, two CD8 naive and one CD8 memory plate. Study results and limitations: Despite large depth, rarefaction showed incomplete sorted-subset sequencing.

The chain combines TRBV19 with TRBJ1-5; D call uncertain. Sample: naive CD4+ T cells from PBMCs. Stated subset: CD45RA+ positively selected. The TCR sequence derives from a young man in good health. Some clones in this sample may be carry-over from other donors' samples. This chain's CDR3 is CASSIATNQPQHF. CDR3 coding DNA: TGTGCCAGTAGTATAGCAACCAATCAGCCCCAGCATTTT.